The 30 T cell receptor beta chains below were found in one sample sequenced in a study of post-analysis software for immune sequencing data. Overall study findings and caveats: With TRBV5-6, TRBV5-1 and TRBV20-1 included, about five TRBV segments were more frequent in patients than in controls.

Presence of unique molecular identifiers characterized the TCR beta cDNA libraries. TCRdb recomputed calls from the PCR reads with MiXCR, one row per CDR3 protein. The sample lists about half a million distinct CDR3 sequences; 30% to 40% were seen once. The antigens these receptors bind are not known. Sequences were obtained from blood. The receptor source for this set is a girl under 18 with multiple sclerosis.

For the CDR3, the DNA is TGTGCCAGCAGCTTGACGGGACAGGGTTTCTACGAGCAGTACTTC. It codes for CASSLTGQGFYEQYF. This rearrangement joins TRBV5-5 to TRBJ2-7, with 9 bases lining up with TRBD1. CDR3 length equals 15 residues. Per germline, CDR1 SGHKS and CDR2 YYEKEE (reference sequence). V gave up 1 base and J gave up 3 bases; unmatched junction bases: 5.

The gene calls are TRBV20-1 and TRBJ1-6; D unresolved. Germline loops: CDR1 DFQATT, CDR2 SNEGSKA (reference sequence). This CDR3 is built from 11 residues. V shed 0 bases and J shed 7 bases, with 1 base lying between them. In DNA, the CDR3 is TGCAGTGCTAGAGAAAATTCACCCCTCCACTTT. Its translation is CSARENSPLHF.

The chain couples TRBV2 to TRBJ1-6; D uncertain. Germline CDR1 reads SNHLY; CDR2 reads FYNNEI. The CDR3 has 13 residues. The ends were cut back, 11 bases at V and 8 bases at J, with 16 bases in the middle. The CDR3 protein is CAGADVRDSPLHF. The CDR3 DNA is TGTGCCGGCGCGGACGTGCGGGATTCACCCCTCCACTTT.

The V call is TRBV6-1, the J call TRBJ2-2; D is perhaps TRBD2 (5 bases). Trimming removed 5 bases at V and 0 bases at J, with 19 bases between. This CDR3 has 18 residues. Germline loops: CDR1 MNHNS, CDR2 SASEGT. CDR3 in DNA: TGTGCCAGCAGTCCCCGAGGACGGGGATACGCGAACACCGGGGAGCTGTTTTTT. Amino acids: CASSPRGRGYANTGELFF.

In its sample, this clonotype was seen a few times. The chain employs TRBV10-1 and TRBJ2-2, with unresolved D. Trimming left V 8 bases short and J 1 base short, with 11 bases between. The CDR3 extends over 14 amino acids. From germline, CDR1 is WNHNN and CDR2 SYGVQD (reference sequence). DNA for the CDR3: TGCGCCAGCGGACGACTGAAGAACACCGGGGAGCTGTTTTTT. Its protein product is CASGRLKNTGELFF.

V usage is TRBV6-5 and J usage is TRBJ2-4, with D possibly being TRBD2 (6 bases). Trimming removed 6 bases from V and 1 base from J, with 13 bases in between. Germline lookup yields CDR1 MNHEY and CDR2 SVGAGI. The CDR3 runs to 15 residues. CDR3 nucleotide sequence: TGTGCCAGCAGCCGCGGAGGGGCGGCCAAAAACATTCAGTACTTC. Its protein product is CASSRGGAAKNIQYF.

This clonotype was counted only a few times. The chain is built from TRBV27 and TRBJ1-4, with D possibly TRBD1 on 5 matching bases. This CDR3 spans 14 amino acids. CDR1 and CDR2 from the germline V gene are MNHEY and SMNVEV (reference sequence). The V end lost 3 bases, the J end lost 5 bases, and 10 bases lay between the germline ends. The CDR3 region has the DNA TGTGCCAGCAGTTTGGCAGGGTGGAATGAAAAACTGTTTTTT. It specifies CASSLAGWNEKLFF.

This clonotype appeared a few times. The chain uses TRBV20-1 and TRBJ2-1, with D uncertain. The V gene's germline CDR1 is DFQATT and CDR2 SNEGSKA (reference sequence). The CDR3 extends over 12 amino acids. V dropped 6 bases and J dropped 8 bases, with 14 bases sitting between them. In nucleotides, the CDR3 is TGCAGTGCCAGCGCGAAAAGTTATGAGCAGTTCTTC. It specifies CSASAKSYEQFF.

The genes are TRBV5-1 and TRBJ1-1; 7 positions agree with TRBD1. Germline CDR1 and CDR2: SGHRS and YFSETQ. Trimming removed 4 bases from V and 1 base from J; junction bases left unmatched: 10. The CDR3 loop spans 16 amino acids. In nucleotides, the CDR3 is TGCGCCAGCAGCCTGGGGACAGTCTCGAGGAACACTGAAGCTTTCTTT. Its translation: CASSLGTVSRNTEAFF. Looking up the rest from reference TRBV5-1 and TRBJ1-1 gives the full variable domain: KAGVTQTPRYLIKTRGQQVTLSCSPISGHRSVSWYQQTPGQGLQFLFEYFSETQRNKGNFPGRFSGRQFSNSRSEMNVSTLELGDSALYLCASSLGTVSRNTEAFFGQGTRLTVV.

This clonotype was picked up many times. The chain combines TRBV5-1 with TRBJ2-7, with D perhaps matching TRBD1 or TRBD2 (5 bases each). The CDR3 is 15 amino acids. Trimming left V 2 bases short and J 0 bases short, with 12 bases between. CDR1 and CDR2 (germline): SGHRS, YFSETQ. This CDR3 reads CASSFTRDPSYEQYF. CDR3 bases: TGCGCCAGCAGCTTTACCCGGGACCCCTCCTACGAGCAGTACTTC.

The chain is built from TRBV9 and TRBJ2-1; 8 bases line up with TRBD2. The CDR3 is 16 residues long. Germline CDR1 and CDR2: SGDLS and YYNGEE. V lost 0 bases to trimming and J lost 1 base; unmatched junction nucleotides: 3. The CDR3 nucleotides are TGTGCCAGCAGCGTAGGGCTAGCGGGTTCCTACAATGAGCAGTTCTTC. Translated, it gives CASSVGLAGSYNEQFF.

This clonotype was counted between two and nine times. The chain uses TRBV5-5 and TRBJ2-1; D is uncertain. CDR1 SGHKS and CDR2 YYEKEE come from the germline V gene (reference sequence). The CDR3 totals 16 residues. V was trimmed by 0 bases and J by 1 base, leaving 11 bases between them. The CDR3 here is CASSLEGQESYNEQFF. CDR3 in DNA: TGTGCCAGCAGCTTGGAGGGTCAGGAGTCCTACAATGAGCAGTTCTTC.

The chain carries TRBV4-1 and TRBJ2-4; 10 nucleotides match TRBD2. The CDR3 covers 17 residues. Per the germline V gene, CDR1 is MGHRA and CDR2 is YSYEKL. Germline trimming cut 4 bases from V and 1 base from J; bases unmatched to any gene: 7. CDR3 loop: CASSPVGLAAAKNIQYF. The CDR3 bases are TGCGCCAGCAGCCCAGTCGGACTAGCGGCCGCCAAAAACATTCAGTACTTC.

The chain links TRBV20-1 to TRBJ2-1; D uncertain. This CDR3 contains 15 residues. V lost 6 bases and J 2 bases, leaving 17 bases between the germline ends. The germline CDR1 and CDR2 sequences are DFQATT and SNEGSKA (reference sequence). CDR3 in DNA: TGCAGTGCATGTCGGTCCAGCCAACCCTACAATGAGCAGTTCTTC. It translates to CSACRSSQPYNEQFF.

V and J are TRBV25-1 and TRBJ1-2; no definite D call. V lost 8 bases, J lost 8 bases, and 9 bases lay in between. The V gene's germline CDR1 is MGHDK and CDR2 SYGVNS. This CDR3 has 10 residues. The CDR3 bases are TGTGCCAGCTTCCTGGGAGGCTACACCTTC. Its protein product is CASFLGGYTF.

The chain is built from TRBV25-1 and TRBJ2-1; 10 nucleotides align to TRBD1. The length of the CDR3 is 16 residues. Germline loops: CDR1 MGHDK, CDR2 SYGVNS. The trim removed 4 bases at V and 3 bases at J, leaving 6 bases unmatched. CDR3 coding DNA: TGTGCCAGCAGTGTGGGACAGGGGTCTTTCTACAATGAGCAGTTCTTC. This codes for CASSVGQGSFYNEQFF.

This clonotype was recorded a few times. This chain links TRBV7-8 with TRBJ2-1; D gene unclear. The ends were cut back, 2 bases at V and 6 bases at J, with 14 bases in the middle. This CDR3 spans 15 amino acids. The V gene's germline CDR1 is SGHVS and CDR2 FQNEAQ. The CDR3 nucleotides are TGTGCCAGCAGCTTAATTAGGGTTTTCGGCAATGAGCAGTTCTTC. It is translated as CASSLIRVFGNEQFF. Looking up the rest from reference TRBV7-8 and TRBJ2-1 gives the full variable domain: GAGVSQSPRYKVAKRGQDVALRCDPISGHVSLFWYQQALGQGPEFLTYFQNEAQLDKSGLPSDRFFAERPEGSVSTLKIQRTQQEDSAVYLCASSLIRVFGNEQFFGPGTRLTVL.

This chain connects TRBV7-3 to TRBJ2-1; 8 bases are a match to TRBD2. This CDR3 region has 16 residues. J was trimmed by 5 bases and V by 1 base; bases with no gene match: 7. Germline assignment: CDR1 SGHTA and CDR2 FQGTGA. DNA for the CDR3: TGTGCCAGCAGCTTAATCCGGGGGGGCCTGGACAATGAGCAGTTCTTC. This codes for CASSLIRGGLDNEQFF.

The V gene is TRBV10-3, the J gene TRBJ1-1; D is perhaps TRBD1 (6 bases). The V gene lost 5 bases and the J gene lost 1 base, with 11 bases spanning the gap. The CDR3 has 14 residues. CDR1 ENHRY and CDR2 SYGVKD come from the germline V gene. In DNA form, the CDR3 reads TGTGCCATCAGTAGACAGGACCCGAACACTGAAGCTTTCTTT. It translates to CAISRQDPNTEAFF.

This clonotype came up many times. The rearrangement links TRBV6-1 to TRBJ2-1; D is unclear. Germline lookup yields CDR1 MNHNS and CDR2 SASEGT. This CDR3 has 14 amino acids. Between the trimmed V and J ends, which lost 1 base and 8 bases, there was a span of 12 bases. CDR3 DNA: TGTGCCAGCAGTGAAGTCCCAGCCGTAGATGAGCAGTTCTTC. Encoded protein: CASSEVPAVDEQFF.

This clonotype was detected a few times. The gene calls are TRBV4-1 and TRBJ1-6, with D hard to call. The length of the CDR3 is 15 residues. Germline CDR1 MGHRA, CDR2 YSYEKL. V lost 4 bases, J lost 6 bases, and 13 bases lay in between. The CDR3 DNA is TGCGCCAGCAGCCTGCAGCAAGCACCTAATTCACCCCTCCACTTT. Protein: CASSLQQAPNSPLHF.

V and J are TRBV20-1 and TRBJ2-3; either TRBD1 or TRBD2 may fit D (6 bases each). V was trimmed by 6 bases and J by 0 bases, leaving 19 bases between them. CDR1 and CDR2 (germline): DFQATT, SNEGSKA (reference sequence). This CDR3 contains 16 residues. The DNA of the CDR3 is TGCAGTGCCGCAGTGGGGGCGGGATATAGCACAGATACGCAGTATTTT. Its translation: CSAAVGAGYSTDTQYF.

The rearrangement uses TRBV5-1 and TRBJ2-2; possible D gene TRBD1, 8 bases. Trimming cost V 0 bases and J 4 bases, with 10 bases left between them. The germline CDR1 and CDR2 sequences are SGHRS and YFSETQ. CDR3 size: 15 residues. CDR3 bases: TGCGCCAGCAGCTTGGACAGGGGGGGCACCGGGGAGCTGTTTTTT. This gives the protein CASSLDRGGTGELFF.

This clonotype was seen only once. The J gene is TRBJ1-1, the V gene TRBV7-8; 11 bases agree with TRBD1. Germline CDR1 is SGHVS and CDR2 is FQNEAQ. The CDR3 totals 14 residues. Germline trimming cut 3 bases from V and 7 bases from J; bases unmatched to any gene: 4. Here the CDR3 DNA reads TGTGCCAGCAGCTTCGGGACAGGGGGGGGTGAAGCTTTCTTT. It yields the protein CASSFGTGGGEAFF.

The chain recombines TRBV3-1 with TRBJ2-5, with TRBD2 as a possible D gene (6 bases). V was shortened by 5 bases and J by 1 base, with 11 bases between the two germline ends. The CDR3 length is 14 residues. Germline CDR1 reads LGHDT; CDR2 reads YNNKEL (reference sequence). CDR3 sequence: CASSYRGIQETQYF. The CDR3 region has the DNA TGTGCCAGCAGCTACCGGGGGATCCAAGAGACCCAGTACTTC.

Note on this clonotype: One junction end disagrees with the germline gene, perhaps due to a read error. This chain joins TRBV9 and TRBJ2-1, with TRBD2 identical over 9 bases. CDR1 and CDR2 from the germline V gene are SGDLS and YYNGEE. The CDR3 extends over 15 amino acids. CDR3 in amino acids: CTSSTSGGIYNEQFF. CDR3 in DNA: TGTACCAGCAGCACCAGCGGGGGGATCTACAATGAGCAGTTCTTC.

This clonotype showed up many times. The chain joins TRBV7-3 to TRBJ2-7; weak D call: TRBD1 (6 bases). Trimming pared 1 base from V and 1 base from J, leaving 8 bases between. The germline V gene encodes CDR1 SGHTA and CDR2 FQGTGA. This CDR3 has 14 amino acids. This CDR3 reads CASSLMQGSYEQYF. CDR3 DNA: TGTGCCAGCAGCTTAATGCAGGGGTCCTACGAGCAGTACTTC.

This clonotype has a handful of counts. The chain has TRBV7-7 and TRBJ2-1, with D tentatively TRBD1 or TRBD2 (5 bases each). Germline CDR1 and CDR2: SSHAT and FNYEAQ (reference sequence). Trimming removed 5 bases at V and 10 bases at J, with 15 bases between. The CDR3 contains 13 residues. CDR3 DNA: TGTGCCAGCAGCCCCGATGCCGGGGCAGAGCAGTTCTTC. This gives the protein CASSPDAGAEQFF.

V and J are TRBV3-1 and TRBJ1-5; 10 positions match TRBD1. Germline V gives CDR1 LGHDT, CDR2 YNNKEL (reference sequence). J was trimmed by 8 bases and V by 4 bases; bases with no gene match: 5. The CDR3 spans 14 residues. The CDR3 region is CASSPTGGGEPQHF. The DNA for the CDR3 is TGTGCCAGCAGCCCGACAGGGGGCGGTGAGCCCCAGCATTTT.

This clonotype occurred a few times. The genes are TRBV7-7 and TRBJ2-7; D not certain. The ends were cut back, 3 bases at V and 6 bases at J, with 9 bases in the middle. The CDR3 is 12 amino acids. In germline, CDR1 is SSHAT, CDR2 FNYEAQ (reference sequence). CDR3 in DNA: TGTGCCAGCAGCTTTAGGGCCTTCGAGCAGTACTTC. Protein product: CASSFRAFEQYF. Full variable domain (remainder filled in from reference TRBV7-7 and TRBJ2-7): GAGVSQSPRYKVTKRGQDVTLRCDPISSHATLYWYQQALGQGPEFLTYFNYEAQPDKSGLPSDRFSAERPEGSISTLTIQRTEQRDSAMYRCASSFRAFEQYFGPGTRLTVT.